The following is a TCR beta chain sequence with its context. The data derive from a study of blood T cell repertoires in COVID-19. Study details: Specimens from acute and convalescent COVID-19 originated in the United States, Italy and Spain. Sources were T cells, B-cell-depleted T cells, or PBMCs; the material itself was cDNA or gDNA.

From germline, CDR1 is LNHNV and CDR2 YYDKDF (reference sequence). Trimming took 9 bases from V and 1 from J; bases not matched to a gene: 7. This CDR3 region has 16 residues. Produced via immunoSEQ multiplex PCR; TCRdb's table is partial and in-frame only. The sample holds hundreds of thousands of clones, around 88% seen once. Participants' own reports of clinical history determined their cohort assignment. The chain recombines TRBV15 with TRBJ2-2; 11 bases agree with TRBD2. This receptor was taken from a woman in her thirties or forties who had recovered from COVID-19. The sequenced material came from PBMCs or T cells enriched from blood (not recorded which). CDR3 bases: TGTGCCACTAACACACTAGCGGGAGTGAACACCGGGGAGCTGTTTTTT. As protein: CATNTLAGVNTGELFF.